One sample yielded the 26 T cell receptor beta chains listed below, sequenced in a study of cytomegalovirus exposure and HLA in healthy donors. The PCR used 60 Vbeta and 13 Jbeta primers. The table came from immunoSEQ multiplex PCR; TCRdb's copy has only in-frame clones and leaves some out. The table includes about 140,000 clones, about 68% detected once. Specimen: PBMCs. The receptors shown here come from a human donor in good health.

This clone was observed a few times. The CDR3 coding sequence is TGTGCCAGCAGCGCCGTGACTAGTGGGGAGCAGTTCTTC. This codes for CASSAVTSGEQFF. The chain recombines TRBV7-3 with TRBJ2-1; tentative D call: TRBD2 (6 bases). CDR1 and CDR2 (germline): SGHTA, FQGTGA. This CDR3 region has 13 residues. The V end was cut by 5 bases, the J end by 10 bases, with 15 bases between.

This sequence joins TRBV6-4 and TRBJ1-2; D is unresolved. CDR3 size: 13 residues. The V gene's germline CDR1 is MRHNA and CDR2 SNTAGT. Trimming removed 3 bases from V and 4 bases from J, with 9 bases in between. CDR3 nucleotides: TGTGCCAGCAGTGAGAACGCAGGCTATGGCTACACCTTC. This codes for CASSENAGYGYTF.

The chain uses TRBV19 and TRBJ2-5; TRBD2 aligns across 11 bases. Looked up from germline, CDR1 is LNHDA and CDR2 is SQIVND (reference sequence). The CDR3 has 16 residues. Germline trimming cut 5 bases from V and 1 base from J; bases unmatched to any gene: 6. The CDR3 region has the DNA TGTGCCAGTAGTCTACTAGCGGGAGAAGTCCAAGAGACCCAGTACTTC. Its protein is CASSLLAGEVQETQYF. The variable domain in full, with the rest retrieved from reference TRBV19 and TRBJ2-5, is DGGITQSPKYLFRKEGQNVTLSCEQNLNHDAMYWYRQDPGQGLRLIYYSQIVNDFQKGDIAEGYSVSREKKESFPLTVTSAQKNPTAFYLCASSLLAGEVQETQYFGPGTRLLVL.

The chain recombines TRBV6-4 with TRBJ2-1; 8 nucleotides agree with TRBD2. CDR1 and CDR2 from the germline V gene are MRHNA and SNTAGT. V was clipped by 3 bases and J by 7 bases; unmatched bases: 8. This CDR3 comprises 15 residues. CDR3 nucleotides: TGTGCCAGCAGTGAAGGTGCGGGAGGTGGTAATGAGCAGTTCTTC. It encodes CASSEGAGGGNEQFF.

This rearrangement joins TRBV28 to TRBJ1-3, with 9 bases identical to TRBD1. Trimming removed 5 bases from V and 0 bases from J; junction bases left unmatched: 5. The CDR3 spans 16 residues. CDR1 MDHEN and CDR2 SYDVKM come from the germline V gene. CDR3 sequence reads: CASSLGTGHSGNTIYF. DNA of the CDR3: TGTGCCAGCAGTCTGGGGACAGGGCACTCTGGAAACACCATATATTTT.

This chain joins TRBV10-3 and TRBJ1-6, with D possibly matching TRBD1 (5 bases). The CDR3 consists of 17 residues. Germline CDR1 is ENHRY and CDR2 is SYGVKD. V lost 0 bases and J lost 10, with 19 bases in between. This chain's CDR3 is CAISESRAGLDRSPLHF. Written as DNA, the CDR3 is TGTGCCATCAGTGAGTCACGGGCGGGGCTGGATAGGTCACCCCTCCACTTT.

This sequence joins TRBV19 and TRBJ1-5, with no clear D. The germline V gene encodes CDR1 LNHDA and CDR2 SQIVND (reference sequence). The CDR3 totals 11 residues. V dropped 3 bases and J dropped 11 bases, with 8 bases sitting between them. CDR3 in amino acids: CASSIPGAQHF. The CDR3 DNA reads TGTGCCAGTAGTATTCCCGGGGCCCAGCATTTT.

The genes are TRBV7-6 and TRBJ2-2; TRBD2 might be the D (6 bases). This CDR3 spans 14 amino acids. The V and J ends lost 5 bases and 3 bases respectively, with 10 bases between them. Germline V gene data show CDR1 as SGHVS and CDR2 as FNYEAQ. Written as DNA, the CDR3 is TGTGCCAGCAGCCACGCTAGCGACACCGGGGAGCTGTTTTTT. As protein: CASSHASDTGELFF.

The chain couples TRBV9 to TRBJ2-1; 9 nucleotides line up with TRBD1. Germline V gene data show CDR1 as SGDLS and CDR2 as YYNGEE. The CDR3 consists of 15 residues. J lost 3 bases, V lost 4 bases, and 5 bases had no gene match. CDR3 in DNA: TGTGCCAGCAGCTTGGGGGACAGGGTCTACAATGAGCAGTTCTTC. It is translated as CASSLGDRVYNEQFF.

About this clone itself: The junction does not match germline at one end; this may be a read error. The sample contains more than one DNA sequence encoding this CDR3. The chain joins TRBV6-6 to TRBJ1-5; weak D call: TRBD1 (5 bases). Germline V lookup: CDR1 MNHNY, CDR2 SVGAGI (reference sequence). CDR3 length: 15 amino acids. The CDR3 DNA is TGTGCCAGTAGTTACCCGGGGGTGAGCAATCAGCCCCAGCATTTT. Translated: CASSYPGVSNQPQHF.

This sequence joins TRBV6-1 and TRBJ1-2; maybe TRBD1 (5 bases). Trimming stripped 1 base from V and 2 bases from J, with 5 bases between. Germline V gene data show CDR1 as MNHNS and CDR2 as SASEGT. The CDR3 extends over 13 amino acids. The CDR3 region has the DNA TGTGCCAGCAGTGAAGGACAGAACTATGGCTACACCTTC. Translated: CASSEGQNYGYTF.

V is TRBV11-2 and J is TRBJ2-3, with a tentative D call TRBD1 (5 bases). The CDR3 loop spans 14 amino acids. Trimming stripped 3 bases from V and 2 bases from J, with 9 bases between. Per the germline V gene, CDR1 is SGHAT and CDR2 is FQNNGV. The CDR3 here is CASSLTVYTDTQYF. The CDR3 nucleotides are TGTGCCAGCAGCTTGACAGTATACACAGATACGCAGTATTTT.

This clone was counted only a few times. The chain is built from TRBV7-9 and TRBJ1-5; D ambiguous. V was shortened by 1 base and J by 7 bases, with 5 bases between the two germline ends. Germline V lookup: CDR1 SEHNR, CDR2 FQNEAQ (reference sequence). The CDR3 length is 12 residues. The CDR3 here is CASSLGGQPQHF. The CDR3 nucleotides read TGTGCCAGCAGCTTAGGAGGGCAGCCCCAGCATTTT.

The chain joins TRBV6-5 to TRBJ2-7, with D maybe TRBD2 (6 bases). The V gene lost 4 bases and the J gene lost 3 bases, with 19 bases spanning the gap. The germline V gene encodes CDR1 MNHEY and CDR2 SVGAGI. There are 16 residues in the CDR3. The CDR3 protein is CASSSRRGPRGYEQYF. The CDR3 region has the DNA TGTGCCAGCAGTTCTCGGAGGGGACCGCGGGGCTACGAGCAGTACTTC.

The rearrangement joins TRBV4-2 to TRBJ2-3; TRBD2 is a possible D gene (5 bases). V lost 3 bases and J lost 1, with 17 bases in between. The CDR3 length is 17 residues. Germline loops: CDR1 LGHNA, CDR2 YNFKEQ. CDR3 in amino acids: CASSHRSQRSRTDTQYF. The CDR3 DNA reads as TGTGCCAGCAGCCATCGAAGCCAGCGGTCACGCACAGATACGCAGTATTTT.

Concerning this clone itself: An end of the junction differs from the germline gene, which may be a read error. The chain employs TRBV7-9 and TRBJ2-3; 11 bases align to TRBD2. The CDR3 spans 12 residues. Germline CDR1 is SEHNR and CDR2 is FQNEAQ (reference sequence). DNA of the CDR3: TGTGCCAGCAGGGGAACGGGACTAGCGGTCGCTTTT. Translated: CASRGTGLAVAF. The full variable domain, completed using reference TRBV7-9 and TRBJ2-3, is DTGVSQNPRHKITKRGQNVTFRCDPISEHNRLYWYRQTLGQGPEFLTYFQNEAQLEKSRLLSDRFSAERPKGSFSTLEIQRTEQGDSAMYLCASRGTGLAVAFGPGTRLTVL.

The chain links TRBV7-9 to TRBJ2-5; D may be TRBD1 (6 bases). V was pared by 1 base and J by 2 bases, with 17 bases between. CDR3 length: 17 amino acids. Germline V CDR1 and CDR2: SEHNR, FQNEAQ (reference sequence). The CDR3 here is CASSLVWQGPSQETQYF. CDR3 DNA sequence: TGTGCCAGCAGCTTAGTTTGGCAGGGGCCTTCGCAAGAGACCCAGTACTTC.

J is TRBJ2-7 and V is TRBV7-9; TRBD1 matches 7 bases. CDR3 length: 16 residues. Germline assignment: CDR1 SEHNR and CDR2 FQNEAQ (reference sequence). The ends lost 2 bases at V and 2 bases at J; junction bases unmatched: 9. The CDR3 reads CASSLSLRDRTYEQYF. Written as DNA, the CDR3 is TGTGCCAGCAGCTTAAGCCTTAGGGACAGAACCTACGAGCAGTACTTC.

The J gene is TRBJ2-1, the V gene TRBV15, with 8 positions matching TRBD2. V trimming: 0 bases; J trimming: 3 bases; junction bases outside the gene matches: 7. Germline V gene data show CDR1 as LNHNV and CDR2 as YYDKDF (reference sequence). This CDR3 contains 17 residues. The CDR3 spells CATSRDNGRAFYNEQFF. The DNA for the CDR3 is TGTGCCACCAGCAGAGATAACGGGAGGGCCTTCTACAATGAGCAGTTCTTC.

Only one count was recorded for this clone. The chain is built from TRBV7-8 and TRBJ2-2, with D possibly matching TRBD2 (6 bases). Germline V gene sequence: CDR1 SGHVS, CDR2 FQNEAQ. The germline V and J ends were trimmed by 1 base and 1 base, with 10 bases remaining between them. The CDR3 is 16 amino acids. CDR3 sequence (DNA): TGTGCCAGCAGCTTAGGTGTGGGAGGGAACACCGGGGAGCTGTTTTTT. This encodes CASSLGVGGNTGELFF.

The gene calls are TRBV5-1 and TRBJ2-7; 8 nucleotides agree with TRBD2. The CDR3 spans 15 residues. Germline assignment: CDR1 SGHRS and CDR2 YFSETQ. The V and J ends lost 3 bases and 6 bases, in that order; junction bases with no gene match: 11. The CDR3 nucleotides are TGCGCCAGCAGCTCCACCGGGACTAGGGAGGGCGAGCAGTACTTC. Translated: CASSSTGTREGEQYF.

The V call is TRBV5-4, the J call TRBJ1-3; 7 nucleotides agree with TRBD1. The CDR3 has 17 amino acids. The trim removed 4 bases at V and 4 bases at J, leaving 14 bases unmatched. CDR1 and CDR2 (germline): SGHNT, YYREEE (reference sequence). This CDR3 reads CASSLMATGSRGNTIYF. DNA of the CDR3: TGTGCCAGCAGCCTCATGGCGACAGGGAGTCGAGGAAACACCATATATTTT.

The CDR3: CASSLGAESSYNEQFF. CDR3 coding DNA: TGTGCCAGCAGCTTAGGAGCGGAGAGCTCCTACAATGAGCAGTTCTTC. The chain has TRBV11-1 and TRBJ2-1, with D possibly TRBD2 on 5 matching bases. The CDR3 length is 16 residues. CDR1 and CDR2 (germline): SGHAT, FQDESV (reference sequence). V was pared by 1 base and J by 0 bases, with 10 bases between.

This chain uses TRBV27 with TRBJ2-1, with a weak D call TRBD2 (5 bases). CDR1 and CDR2 from the germline V gene are MNHEY and SMNVEV (reference sequence). V lost 8 bases and J 5 bases, leaving 16 bases between the germline ends. CDR3 length: 14 amino acids. In nucleotides, the CDR3 is TGTGCCAGCGGAGGCCGGACTCGTGACAATGAGCAGTTCTTC. Protein product: CASGGRTRDNEQFF.

V usage is TRBV5-1 and J usage is TRBJ2-2, with 9 bases that match TRBD1. J lost 6 bases, V lost 6 bases, and 6 bases had no gene match. This CDR3 has 14 residues. CDR1 SGHRS and CDR2 YFSETQ come from the germline V gene. CDR3 in DNA: TGCGCCAGCACTCCGGGACAGGGCTCCGGGGAGCTGTTTTTT. Translation: CASTPGQGSGELFF.

V usage is TRBV29-1 and J usage is TRBJ2-7, with 11 bases lining up with TRBD1. This CDR3 has 16 amino acids. The germline V gene has CDR1 SQVTM and CDR2 ANQGSEA. J lost 1 base, V lost 3 bases, and 8 bases had no gene match. CDR3 residues: CSVEAVGQGASYEQYF. CDR3 bases: TGCAGCGTTGAGGCGGTTGGACAGGGGGCTTCCTACGAGCAGTACTTC.